One T cell receptor beta chain is described in this entry. This specimen comes from a study of cytotoxic CD8 clonotypes in ibrutinib-treated CLL. The overall study: Complete response was seen in 2 patients and partial in some 25; about twelve progressed and roughly 14 stayed remitted after a median roughly 70 months.

Looked up from germline, CDR1 is SEHNR and CDR2 is FQNEAQ (reference sequence). The germline V and J ends were trimmed by 5 bases and 2 bases, with 9 bases remaining between them. This CDR3 is 13 amino acids long. Method: immunoSEQ multiplex PCR; TCRdb's copy keeps in-frame clones and lacks some. The sample carries 160,000 or so clones, about 80% recorded once. Sequenced here: PBMCs, sampled after 12 months of ibrutinib treatment. This sequence was found in a human donor with chronic lymphocytic leukemia. This chain links TRBV7-9 with TRBJ2-5; D gene unclear. The CDR3 protein is CASSQYVQETQYF. The CDR3 DNA reads as TGTGCCAGCAGCCAATATGTTCAAGAGACCCAGTACTTC.